This record covers a single TCR beta chain. This clonotype was detected a few times. The specificity of this receptor is unknown. No base quality values were provided; no much bigger clone lies one nucleotide off. This specimen belongs to a study of blood T cells in healthy people across ages (dated by TCRdb to between 2014 and 2016). The study in broad terms: In model experiments, template switching captured roughly one uniquely barcoded TCR beta cDNA molecule for every two T cells. Age-related changes in TCR beta repertoire diversity were measured in the study by deep sequencing normalized with unique cDNA molecular identifiers. Four age groups were formed from the donors: young (average 16 years), middle-aged (more than 35), aged (roughly 56) and long-lived (around 80). To avoid experimental bias, donors of different ages were distributed randomly across sequencing lanes. Two additional independent replicas of 1 million unique cDNA reads from the same blood draw were analyzed for two donors (one aged 18 to 30 and one aged 80 or older).

Systemically healthy Caucasian individuals from Russia, over 30 in total and aged 6 to 90 years, were included as donors. Ten milliliters of peripheral blood were drawn from each donor into EDTA-treated Vacutainer tubes. Ficoll-Paque density-gradient centrifugation was used to isolate PBMCs, with at least 7 million per sample. Total RNA was extracted from PBMCs with Trizol reagent, with at least 5 micrograms obtained per sample. The percentages of naive CD45RAhigh/CD27high T cells were determined by flow cytometry on a PBMC aliquot from every donor. The library was prepared using 5' RACE. The instrument was an Illumina HiSeq 2500. A second PCR of about 6 to 11 cycles was run with a J-beta primer mix and a sample-barcoded 5' primer. A unique molecular identifier was introduced onto each TCR beta cDNA molecule by a template-switch 5' adaptor carrying 12 random nucleotides. Each sample yielded at least 2.5 million CDR3-containing paired-end reads. First-strand cDNA synthesis was performed from all RNA using the Mint cDNA synthesis kit, with priming by a TRBC-specific oligonucleotide. Following uracil-DNA glycosylase treatment, a first 18-cycle PCR with universal primers M1SS and BC2_uni_R was performed on all cDNA. The authors' pipeline ran thus. Each sample was normalized by randomly selecting 1 million high-quality reads, each carrying a distinct molecular identifier. Reads with shared molecular identifiers were discarded instead of being binned into consensus sequences. MiTCR, set to a Q25 quality threshold and the strictest error-elimination algorithm, was used for CDR3 identification, clonotype clustering and error correction. A nonparametric unseen species model with Euler transformation was used to estimate lower-bound total TCR beta diversity. Using fastp at Q25 and MiXCR, TCRdb reprocessed the public reads and kept productive beta chains. Rows with one shared CDR3 protein collapse into an entry with the most common genes and DNA. TCRdb, not the authors, supplied the V and J calls. The sample table shows approximately 810,000 distinct CDR3 sequences, and 35% to 40% are seen once. The leading ten clones occupy 10% to 15% of the sample.

The paper as a whole reports these results and caveats: Compared with the aged group, the long-lived group had more naive CD4+ T cells, fewer expanded clones and increased TCR diversity, suggesting age selection. Because the CMV infection status of the donors was unknown, age-related changes in expanded clonotypes may potentially have been confounded. As age increased, observed TCR beta diversity per million T cells dropped in a roughly linear way, and a significant reduction was already evident by age 40. Estimates of total diversity based on one million sequenced T cells were considered lower bounds and underestimates. Bulk unsorted PBMC profiling prevented conclusive comparison of naive and antigen-experienced compartments. The percentage of naive T cells measured by flow cytometry correlated strongly with observed TCR beta diversity.

The CDR3 goes from the cysteine to the phenylalanine over 15 residues. Of the read, only the CDR3 DNA is kept; its 45 bases are in frame from base 1. The V end loses 5 bases and the J end loses 3 bases, and a stretch of 14 bases separates them. The specimen was blood. Here the chain combines TRBV12-3 or TRBV12-4 and TRBJ2-1; TRBD1 could be the D gene, as 7 bases match. The sequence derives from a man aged 18 to 35 in good health. The CDR3 region reads CASSRGTEHYNEQFF. The DNA sequence is TGTGCCAGCAGTCGCGGGACAGAGCACTACAATGAGCAGTTCTTC.